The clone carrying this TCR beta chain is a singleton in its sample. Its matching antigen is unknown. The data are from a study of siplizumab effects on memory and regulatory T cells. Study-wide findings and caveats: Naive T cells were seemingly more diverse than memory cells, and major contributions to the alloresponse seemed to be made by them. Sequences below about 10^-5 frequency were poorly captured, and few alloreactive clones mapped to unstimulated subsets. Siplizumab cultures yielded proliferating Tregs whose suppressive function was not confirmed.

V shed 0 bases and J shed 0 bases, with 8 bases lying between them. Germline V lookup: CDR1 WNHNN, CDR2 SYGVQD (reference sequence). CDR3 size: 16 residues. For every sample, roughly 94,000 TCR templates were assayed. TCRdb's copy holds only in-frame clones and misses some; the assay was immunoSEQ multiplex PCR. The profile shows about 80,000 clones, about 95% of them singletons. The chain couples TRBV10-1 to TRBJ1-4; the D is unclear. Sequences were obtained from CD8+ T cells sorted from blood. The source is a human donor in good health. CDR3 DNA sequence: TGCGCCAGCAGTGAGTCTCGGAGAGCAACTAATGAAAAACTGTTTTTT. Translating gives CASSESRRATNEKLFF.